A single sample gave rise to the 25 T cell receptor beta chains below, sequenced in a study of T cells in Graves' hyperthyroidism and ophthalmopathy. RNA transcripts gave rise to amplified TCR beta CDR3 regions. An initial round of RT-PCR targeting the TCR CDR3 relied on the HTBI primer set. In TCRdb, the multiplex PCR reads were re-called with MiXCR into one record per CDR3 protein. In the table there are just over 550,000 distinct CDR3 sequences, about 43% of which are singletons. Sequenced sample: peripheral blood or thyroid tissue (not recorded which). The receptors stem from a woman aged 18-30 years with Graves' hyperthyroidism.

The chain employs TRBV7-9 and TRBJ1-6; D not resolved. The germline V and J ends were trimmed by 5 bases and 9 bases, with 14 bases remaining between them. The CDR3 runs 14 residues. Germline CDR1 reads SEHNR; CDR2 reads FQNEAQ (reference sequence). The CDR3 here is CASSQAAKGSPLHF. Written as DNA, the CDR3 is TGTGCCAGCAGCCAAGCAGCTAAGGGTTCACCCCTCCACTTT.

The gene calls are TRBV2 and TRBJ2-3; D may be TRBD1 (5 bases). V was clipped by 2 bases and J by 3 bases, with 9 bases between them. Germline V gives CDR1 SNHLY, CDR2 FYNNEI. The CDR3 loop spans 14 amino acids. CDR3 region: CASSETDMTDTQYF. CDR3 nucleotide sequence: TGTGCCAGCAGTGAAACGGACATGACAGATACGCAGTATTTT.

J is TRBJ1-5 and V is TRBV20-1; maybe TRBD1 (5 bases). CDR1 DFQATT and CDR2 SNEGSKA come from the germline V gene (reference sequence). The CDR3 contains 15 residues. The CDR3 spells CSTTRGLGSNQPQHF. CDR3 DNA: TGCAGCACCACTCGGGGGTTGGGAAGCAATCAGCCCCAGCATTTT.

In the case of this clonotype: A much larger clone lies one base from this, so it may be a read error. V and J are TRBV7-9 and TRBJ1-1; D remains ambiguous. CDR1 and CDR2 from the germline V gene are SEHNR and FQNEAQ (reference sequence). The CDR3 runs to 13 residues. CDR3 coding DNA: TGTGCCAGCAGCTTACTGTCTGGCACTGAAGCTTCCTTT. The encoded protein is CASSLLSGTEASF.

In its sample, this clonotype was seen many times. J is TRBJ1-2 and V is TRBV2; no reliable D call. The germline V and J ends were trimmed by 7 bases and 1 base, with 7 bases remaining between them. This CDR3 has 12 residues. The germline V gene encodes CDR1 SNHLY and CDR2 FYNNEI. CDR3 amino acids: CASTGDNYGYTF. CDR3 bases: TGTGCCAGCACAGGAGATAACTATGGCTACACCTTC.

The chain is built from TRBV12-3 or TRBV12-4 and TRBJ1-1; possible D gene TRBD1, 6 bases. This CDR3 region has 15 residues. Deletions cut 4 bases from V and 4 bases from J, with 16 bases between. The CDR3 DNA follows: TGTGCCAGCAGTTCGGACAGTTCGGCAGGCACTGAAGCTTTCTTT. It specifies CASSSDSSAGTEAFF.

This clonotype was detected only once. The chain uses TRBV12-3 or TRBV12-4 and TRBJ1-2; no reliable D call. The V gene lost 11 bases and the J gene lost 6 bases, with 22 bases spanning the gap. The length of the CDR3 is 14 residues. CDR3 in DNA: TGTGCCGGCACCAACCCATCGGTAACCCATGGCTACACCTTC. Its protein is CAGTNPSVTHGYTF.

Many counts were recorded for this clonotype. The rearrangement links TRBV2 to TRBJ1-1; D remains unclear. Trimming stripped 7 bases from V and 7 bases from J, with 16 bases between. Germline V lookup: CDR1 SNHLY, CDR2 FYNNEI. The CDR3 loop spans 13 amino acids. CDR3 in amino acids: CASILGEHGEAFF. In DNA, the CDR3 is TGTGCCAGCATTCTCGGGGAACACGGTGAAGCTTTCTTT.

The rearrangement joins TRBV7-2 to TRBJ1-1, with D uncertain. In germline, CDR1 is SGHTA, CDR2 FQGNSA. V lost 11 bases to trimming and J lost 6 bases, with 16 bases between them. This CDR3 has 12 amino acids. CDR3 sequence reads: CAGNSVSPEAFF. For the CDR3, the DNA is TGTGCCGGCAATAGTGTGAGCCCTGAAGCTTTCTTT.

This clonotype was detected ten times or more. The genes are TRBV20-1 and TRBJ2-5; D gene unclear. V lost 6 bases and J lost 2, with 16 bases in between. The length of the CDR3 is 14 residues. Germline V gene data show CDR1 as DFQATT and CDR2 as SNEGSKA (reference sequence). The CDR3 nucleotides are TGCAGTGCCCGGGTCAGTGGGCCACAAGAGACCCAGTACTTC. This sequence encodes CSARVSGPQETQYF.

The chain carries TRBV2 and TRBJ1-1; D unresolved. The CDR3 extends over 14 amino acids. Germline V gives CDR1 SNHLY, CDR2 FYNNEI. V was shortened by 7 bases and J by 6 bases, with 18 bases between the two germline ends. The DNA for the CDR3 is TGTGCCAGCATCTCTGAGCGGGTGAGCCCTGAAGCTTTCTTT. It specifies CASISERVSPEAFF.

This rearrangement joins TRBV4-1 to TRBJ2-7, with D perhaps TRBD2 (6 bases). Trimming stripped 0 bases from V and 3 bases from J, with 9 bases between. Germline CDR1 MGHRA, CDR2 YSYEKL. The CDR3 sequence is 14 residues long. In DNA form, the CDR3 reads TGCGCCAGCAGCCAAGAACTAGCCCGCTACGAGCAGTACTTC. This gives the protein CASSQELARYEQYF.

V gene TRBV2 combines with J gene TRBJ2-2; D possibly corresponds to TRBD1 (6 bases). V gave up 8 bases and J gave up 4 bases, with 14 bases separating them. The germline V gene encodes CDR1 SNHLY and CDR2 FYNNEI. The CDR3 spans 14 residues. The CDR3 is CASSPQGVTGELFF. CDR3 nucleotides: TGTGCCAGCTCACCACAGGGCGTCACCGGGGAGCTGTTTTTT.

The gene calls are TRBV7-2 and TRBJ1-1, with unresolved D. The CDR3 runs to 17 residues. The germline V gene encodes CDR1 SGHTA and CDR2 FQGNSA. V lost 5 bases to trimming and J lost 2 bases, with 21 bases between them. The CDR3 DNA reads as TGTGCCAGCAGCCTCCCCTGGAGCCGACTAGTAAACACTGAAGCTTTCTTT. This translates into CASSLPWSRLVNTEAFF.

The CDR3 sequence is CASSSTGVEAFF. The CDR3 DNA reads as TGTGCCAGCAGCTCTACAGGGGTTGAAGCTTTCTTT. The chain links TRBV11-2 to TRBJ1-1; 7 bases align to TRBD1. The germline V gene has CDR1 SGHAT and CDR2 FQNNGV. This CDR3 region has 12 residues. V shed 4 bases and J 7 bases; nucleotides not matched to a gene: 3.

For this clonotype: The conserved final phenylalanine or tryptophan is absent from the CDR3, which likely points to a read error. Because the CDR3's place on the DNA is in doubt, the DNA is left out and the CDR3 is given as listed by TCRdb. This chain's CDR3 is CASSPGQGYSHGYTFSS. V is TRBV9 and J is TRBJ2-5; the tabulated D call, TRBD1, remains unverified against the DNA. A total of 17 residues make up the CDR3, ends included. Per the germline V gene, CDR1 is SGDLS and CDR2 is YYNGEE.

The CDR3 coding sequence is TGTGCCAGCAGCCGAGGGGATCAGGGCGACACCGGGGAGCTGTTTTTT. This encodes CASSRGDQGDTGELFF. The chain links TRBV7-9 to TRBJ2-2, with D perhaps given as TRBD1 or TRBD2 (5 bases each). V lost 5 bases and J lost 3, with 16 bases in between. The CDR3 extends over 16 amino acids. From germline, CDR1 is SEHNR and CDR2 FQNEAQ (reference sequence).

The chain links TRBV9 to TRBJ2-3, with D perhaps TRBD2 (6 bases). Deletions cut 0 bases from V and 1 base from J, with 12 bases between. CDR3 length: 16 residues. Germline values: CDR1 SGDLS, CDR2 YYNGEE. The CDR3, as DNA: TGTGCCAGCAGCGTAGAATTTACGGGAGGCACAGATACGCAGTATTTT. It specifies CASSVEFTGGTDTQYF.

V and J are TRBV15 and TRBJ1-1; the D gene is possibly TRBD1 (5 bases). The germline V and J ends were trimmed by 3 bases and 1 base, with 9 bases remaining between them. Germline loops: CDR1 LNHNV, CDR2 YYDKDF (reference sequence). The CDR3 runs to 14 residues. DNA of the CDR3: TGTGCCACCAGCAGTGTAAGGGGGAACACTGAAGCTTTCTTT. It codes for CATSSVRGNTEAFF. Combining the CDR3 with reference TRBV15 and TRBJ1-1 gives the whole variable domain DAMVIQNPRYQVTQFGKPVTLSCSQTLNHNVMYWYQQKSSQAPKLLFHYYDKDFNNEADTPDNFQSRRPNTSFCFLDIRSPGLGDTAMYLCATSSVRGNTEAFFGQGTRLTVV.

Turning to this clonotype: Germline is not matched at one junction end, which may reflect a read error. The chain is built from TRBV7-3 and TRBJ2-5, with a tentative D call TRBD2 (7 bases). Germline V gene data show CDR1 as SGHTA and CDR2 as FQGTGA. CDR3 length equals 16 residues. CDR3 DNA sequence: TGCGCCAGCAGCCCAGGCGGGGGCAGAGGACAAGAGACCCAGTACTTC. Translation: CASSPGGGRGQETQYF.

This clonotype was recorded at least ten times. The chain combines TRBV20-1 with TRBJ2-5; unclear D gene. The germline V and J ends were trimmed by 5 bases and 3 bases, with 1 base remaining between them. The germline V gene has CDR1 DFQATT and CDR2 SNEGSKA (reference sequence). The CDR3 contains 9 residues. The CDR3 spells CSAEETQYF. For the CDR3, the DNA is TGCAGTGCTGAAGAGACCCAGTACTTC.

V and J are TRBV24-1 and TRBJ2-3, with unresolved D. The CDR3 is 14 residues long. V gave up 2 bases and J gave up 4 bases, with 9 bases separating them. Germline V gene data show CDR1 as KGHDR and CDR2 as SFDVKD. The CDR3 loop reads CATSDSSLPDTQYF. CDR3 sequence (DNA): TGTGCCACCAGTGATTCCTCCTTACCAGATACGCAGTATTTT.

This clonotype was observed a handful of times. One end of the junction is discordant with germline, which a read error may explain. DNA for the CDR3: TGCGCCAGCAGTCGAATAGCGGGAGATCTCTACGAGCAGTACTTC. Encoded protein: CASSRIAGDLYEQYF. V is TRBV7-2 and J is TRBJ2-7; 9 nucleotides match TRBD2. This CDR3 comprises 15 residues. CDR1 and CDR2 (germline): SGHTA, FQGNSA.

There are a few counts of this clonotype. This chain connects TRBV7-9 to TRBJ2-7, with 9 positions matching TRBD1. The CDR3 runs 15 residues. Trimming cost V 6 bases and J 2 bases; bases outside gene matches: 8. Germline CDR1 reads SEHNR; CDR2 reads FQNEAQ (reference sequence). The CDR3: CASSSTGGWTYEQYF. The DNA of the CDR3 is TGTGCCAGCAGTTCTACAGGGGGCTGGACCTACGAGCAGTACTTC.

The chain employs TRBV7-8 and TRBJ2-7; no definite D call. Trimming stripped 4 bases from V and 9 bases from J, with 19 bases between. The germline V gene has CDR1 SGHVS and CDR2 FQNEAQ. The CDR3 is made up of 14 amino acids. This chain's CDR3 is CASSSLPSGRGQYF. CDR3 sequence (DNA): TGTGCCAGCAGCTCCCTTCCAAGTGGCCGAGGGCAGTACTTC.